These 25 T cell receptor beta chains were sequenced from one sample in a study of CD8 T cells in ankylosing spondylitis. Their cognate antigens are unknown. General observations from the study: It appeared that ankylosing spondylitis blood was characterized by a TCR beta motif of several highly homologous variants.

TCRdb analysed the 5' RACE reads with MiXCR anew, one entry per CDR3 protein. Among roughly 400,000 distinct CDR3 sequences listed, 20% to 25% were seen once. Specimen: blood, either unsorted or a sorted T cell fraction (not recorded which). All receptors derive from a male donor with ankylosing spondylitis.

The chain employs TRBV20-1 and TRBJ2-7; 12 bases are shared with TRBD2. The CDR3 loop spans 14 amino acids. Losses at the gene ends were 7 bases for V and 1 base for J; bases not matched to a gene: 5. Germline lookup yields CDR1 DFQATT and CDR2 SNEGSKA (reference sequence). The CDR3: CSVKLAGGSYEQYF. The DNA for the CDR3 is TGCAGTGTAAAACTAGCGGGAGGTTCCTACGAGCAGTACTTC.

V usage is TRBV3-1 and J usage is TRBJ1-1; unclear D gene. Germline-derived CDR1 and CDR2 are LGHDT and YNNKEL (reference sequence). The CDR3 extends over 13 amino acids. The V end lost 1 base, the J end lost 7 bases, and 10 bases lay between the germline ends. The CDR3, as DNA: TGTGCCAGCAGCCAAGCACTACAGCGTGAAGCTTTCTTT. This gives the protein CASSQALQREAFF.

This clonotype has more than one count but fewer than ten. The chain is built from TRBV20-1 and TRBJ2-2; D may be TRBD2 (6 bases). The V gene lost 5 bases and the J gene lost 1 base, with 11 bases spanning the gap. The germline CDR1 and CDR2 sequences are DFQATT and SNEGSKA (reference sequence). There are 14 residues in the CDR3. The CDR3, as DNA: TGCAGTGCTGAACTAGCAGTGAACACCGGGGAGCTGTTTTTT. It codes for CSAELAVNTGELFF.

This clonotype was counted ten times or more. The V gene is TRBV29-1, the J gene TRBJ2-1; 8 positions match TRBD1. The CDR3 sequence is 16 residues long. Germline V lookup: CDR1 SQVTM, CDR2 ANQGSEA. Unmatched junction bases numbered 13, after V lost 3 bases and J lost 6 bases. CDR3 sequence: CSVDGQGARSGNEQFF. The CDR3 DNA sequence: TGCAGCGTTGACGGTCAGGGGGCGCGTTCGGGCAATGAGCAGTTCTTC.

The chain uses TRBV5-1 and TRBJ2-7; D uncertain. The CDR3 loop spans 13 amino acids. Germline loops: CDR1 SGHRS, CDR2 YFSETQ. Between the trimmed V and J ends, which lost 3 bases and 3 bases, there was a span of 10 bases. This CDR3 reads CASSSGSIYEQYF. CDR3 nucleotides: TGCGCCAGCAGCTCCGGGTCTATCTACGAGCAGTACTTC.

This clonotype was recorded a few times. The chain carries TRBV11-2 and TRBJ2-2; perhaps D is TRBD1 or TRBD2 (5 bases each). The germline V gene has CDR1 SGHAT and CDR2 FQNNGV. This CDR3 region has 13 residues. V lost 5 bases, J lost 7 bases, and 11 bases lay in between. CDR3: CASSIPGLGELFF. The CDR3 nucleotides read TGTGCCAGCAGCATCCCGGGGCTCGGGGAGCTGTTTTTT.

V gene TRBV27 combines with J gene TRBJ1-1; D unresolved. This CDR3 spans 11 amino acids. CDR1 is MNHEY, CDR2 SMNVEV, per germline (reference sequence). The CDR3 loop is CAFFFHDSAFF. In DNA, the CDR3 is TGTGCGTTTTTTTTTCACGACTCGGCTTTCTTT.

This clonotype came up a few times. The chain has TRBV27 and TRBJ1-5; TRBD1 aligns across 7 bases. Germline loops: CDR1 MNHEY, CDR2 SMNVEV (reference sequence). CDR3 length equals 15 residues. CDR3 in amino acids: CDARTGAGIRQPQHF. The CDR3 DNA reads as TGTGACGCCAGAACAGGGGCCGGTATTCGTCAGCCCCAGCATTTT.

V usage is TRBV27 and J usage is TRBJ2-7; 10 nucleotides align to TRBD1. Germline assignment: CDR1 MNHEY and CDR2 SMNVEV (reference sequence). This CDR3 is 16 amino acids long. The trim removed 2 bases at V and 4 bases at J, leaving 8 bases unmatched. CDR3 coding DNA: TGTGCCAGCAGTTTAGTATCGGGACAGGGGTGGTACGAGCAGTACTTC. It specifies CASSLVSGQGWYEQYF.

The V gene is TRBV20-1, the J gene TRBJ1-5, with no clear D. This CDR3 is 14 amino acids long. V lost 1 base and J 0 bases, leaving 7 bases between the germline ends. Germline V gene lookup returns CDR1 DFQATT and CDR2 SNEGSKA (reference sequence). This CDR3 is CSARASYSNQPQHF. Written as DNA, the CDR3 is TGCAGTGCTAGAGCCTCTTATAGCAATCAGCCCCAGCATTTT.

J is TRBJ2-7 and V is TRBV6-1; D assignment may be TRBD1 or TRBD2 (5 bases each). CDR1 is MNHNS, CDR2 SASEGT, per germline. V was cut by 10 bases and J by 1 base, with 14 bases left in between. The CDR3 is 13 residues long. DNA for the CDR3: TGTGCCACCTACCGGGACCCGTCCTACGAGCAGTACTTC. Its protein product is CATYRDPSYEQYF.

This clonotype turned up a few times. The chain recombines TRBV28 with TRBJ1-1; the D is unclear. With 6 bases removed from V and 6 bases from J, the gap between germline ends came to 14 bases. The CDR3 is 13 residues long. Germline CDR1 reads MDHEN; CDR2 reads SYDVKM. The CDR3, as DNA: TGTGCCAGCAGGATACGAACGGGCTCTGAAGCTTTCTTT. Encoded protein: CASRIRTGSEAFF.

The chain couples TRBV18 to TRBJ1-2; D call uncertain. Trimming left V 9 bases short and J 7 bases short, with 9 bases between. The CDR3 is made up of 10 amino acids. CDR1 is KGHSH and CDR2 is LQKENI in the germline V gene. CDR3 loop: CARQYGGYTF. The CDR3 nucleotides read TGTGCCAGGCAGTATGGTGGCTACACCTTC.

This clonotype has just a few counts. This chain joins TRBV18 and TRBJ2-2, with 12 bases identical to TRBD1. The germline gives CDR1 KGHSH, CDR2 LQKENI. V shed 6 bases and J 7 bases; nucleotides not matched to a gene: 12. CDR3 length: 17 amino acids. The CDR3 nucleotides are TGTGCCAGCTCGCCCTCCCCGGGACAGGGGGCCATCGGGGAGCTGTTTTTT. Its protein product is CASSPSPGQGAIGELFF.

DNA for the CDR3: TGTGCCAGCAGCATGACACAGGGCTATTATGGCTACACCTTC. Its protein product is CASSMTQGYYGYTF. This chain links TRBV5-4 with TRBJ1-2; a weak D match, TRBD1 (6 bases). The CDR3 sequence is 14 residues long. Trimming took 4 bases from V and 5 from J, leaving 15 bases between them. In germline, CDR1 is SGHNT, CDR2 YYREEE (reference sequence).

This clonotype has just a few counts. V usage is TRBV7-9 and J usage is TRBJ2-3; D call uncertain. This CDR3 is built from 14 residues. With 1 base removed from V and 3 bases from J, the gap between germline ends came to 8 bases. From germline, CDR1 is SEHNR and CDR2 FQNEAQ (reference sequence). CDR3 region: CASSLVGLTDTQYF. The CDR3 DNA follows: TGTGCCAGCAGCTTAGTTGGGTTAACAGATACGCAGTATTTT. The full variable domain, completed using reference TRBV7-9 and TRBJ2-3, is DTGVSQNPRHKITKRGQNVTFRCDPISEHNRLYWYRQTLGQGPEFLTYFQNEAQLEKSRLLSDRFSAERPKGSFSTLEIQRTEQGDSAMYLCASSLVGLTDTQYFGPGTRLTVL.

This clonotype was recorded a few times. The CDR3: CASSLSPDNEQFF. DNA of the CDR3: TGTGCCAGCAGCTTATCCCCGGACAATGAGCAGTTCTTC. The chain has TRBV7-8 and TRBJ2-1; D gene unclear. This CDR3 is 13 amino acids long. The V end lost 2 bases, the J end lost 5 bases, and 7 bases lay between the germline ends. Germline loops: CDR1 SGHVS, CDR2 FQNEAQ.

The sample holds a few counts of this clonotype. The chain combines TRBV20-1 with TRBJ2-3; 9 bases are shared with TRBD2. CDR3 length: 16 residues. Germline V gene sequence: CDR1 DFQATT, CDR2 SNEGSKA (reference sequence). V lost 0 bases to trimming and J lost 4 bases; unmatched junction nucleotides: 8. The CDR3: CSARDPRTSVADTQYF. CDR3 DNA: TGCAGTGCTAGAGATCCACGGACTAGCGTCGCAGATACGCAGTATTTT.

This clonotype was picked up a small number of times. The chain is built from TRBV7-2 and TRBJ1-2; TRBD1 might be the D (5 bases). The CDR3 loop spans 14 amino acids. Germline V gives CDR1 SGHTA, CDR2 FQGNSA. V was trimmed by 7 bases and J by 5 bases, leaving 17 bases between them. The CDR3: CASNPTDRYYGYTF. As DNA, the CDR3 is TGTGCCAGCAATCCGACAGATCGGTATTATGGCTACACCTTC.

The rearrangement links TRBV6-5 to TRBJ2-1; no clear D gene. The germline V gene encodes CDR1 MNHEY and CDR2 SVGAGI. The CDR3 sequence is 12 residues long. V was cut by 2 bases and J by 5 bases, with 4 bases left in between. CDR3 sequence (DNA): TGTGCCAGCAGTTACAACCACAATGAGCAGTTCTTC. Amino acids: CASSYNHNEQFF.

This clonotype was found a few times. V is TRBV11-3 and J is TRBJ2-1; D assignment may be TRBD1 or TRBD2 (5 bases each). Trimming took 8 bases from V and 1 from J, leaving 9 bases between them. Germline values: CDR1 SGHNT, CDR2 YENEEA. The CDR3 is made up of 13 amino acids. In DNA form, the CDR3 reads TGTGCCAGCCGGGACCAATCCTACAATGAGCAGTTCTTC. Its protein product is CASRDQSYNEQFF.

V and J are TRBV11-3 and TRBJ2-1, with 9 positions matching TRBD2. Trimming cost V 0 bases and J 7 bases; bases outside gene matches: 7. The CDR3 is 16 residues long. Germline CDR1 SGHNT, CDR2 YENEEA. The CDR3 loop reads CASSLEGSGSWNEQFF. In DNA form, the CDR3 reads TGTGCCAGCAGCTTAGAGGGTAGCGGGAGTTGGAATGAGCAGTTCTTC.

The chain uses TRBV7-2 and TRBJ2-1; 9 positions match TRBD1. The CDR3 contains 15 residues. CDR1 and CDR2 from the germline V gene are SGHTA and FQGNSA. V was clipped by 2 bases and J by 6 bases; unmatched bases: 5. The CDR3 DNA sequence: TGTGCCAGCAGCTTACGGGACAGGGTCCCCAATGAGCAGTTCTTC. It specifies CASSLRDRVPNEQFF.

The V call is TRBV5-1, the J call TRBJ2-3, with 11 bases fitting TRBD2. Losses at the gene ends were 3 bases for V and 5 bases for J; bases not matched to a gene: 5. This CDR3 contains 15 residues. Germline V CDR1 and CDR2: SGHRS, YFSETQ. CDR3 sequence: CASSWTSGSQDTQYF. The CDR3 bases are TGCGCCAGCAGCTGGACTAGCGGGTCGCAAGATACGCAGTATTTT.

This chain uses TRBV12-3 or TRBV12-4 with TRBJ2-3, with D perhaps matching TRBD1 (5 bases). The V end lost 6 bases, the J end lost 4 bases, and 14 bases lay between the germline ends. The CDR3 has 14 residues. The CDR3 DNA reads TGTGCCAGCAGGCCCGGCTGGGGCTCAGATACGCAGTATTTT. It yields the protein CASRPGWGSDTQYF.